The source of this T cell receptor beta chain is a study of vaccination and CD4 T cells after COVID-19. Indicated treatment: approximately nine-day PBMC culture with coronavirus spike peptide pools or control peptides (ViraFEST assay). V dropped 5 bases and J dropped 8 bases, with 18 bases sitting between them. Germline CDR1 is SGHTA and CDR2 is FQGNSA. This CDR3 is built from 14 residues. Once obtained from cultured CD4+ T cells, the DNA was sequenced using the Oncomine TCR Beta short-read assay. A single record per CDR3 protein comes from TCRdb applying MiXCR to the PCR reads. The sample holds fewer than 25,000 distinct CDR3 sequences; 38% are singletons and the top ten take 13% to 15%. This clonotype came up a few times. Its antigen is unknown.

The receptor was isolated from a human donor with COVID-19. The chain joins TRBV7-2 to TRBJ1-2; no definite D call. Sequences were obtained from cultured CD4+ T cells from blood. This chain's CDR3 is CASSPPAPVRGYTF. The DNA of the CDR3 is TGTGCCAGCAGCCCGCCGGCCCCAGTTCGGGGCTACACCTTC.